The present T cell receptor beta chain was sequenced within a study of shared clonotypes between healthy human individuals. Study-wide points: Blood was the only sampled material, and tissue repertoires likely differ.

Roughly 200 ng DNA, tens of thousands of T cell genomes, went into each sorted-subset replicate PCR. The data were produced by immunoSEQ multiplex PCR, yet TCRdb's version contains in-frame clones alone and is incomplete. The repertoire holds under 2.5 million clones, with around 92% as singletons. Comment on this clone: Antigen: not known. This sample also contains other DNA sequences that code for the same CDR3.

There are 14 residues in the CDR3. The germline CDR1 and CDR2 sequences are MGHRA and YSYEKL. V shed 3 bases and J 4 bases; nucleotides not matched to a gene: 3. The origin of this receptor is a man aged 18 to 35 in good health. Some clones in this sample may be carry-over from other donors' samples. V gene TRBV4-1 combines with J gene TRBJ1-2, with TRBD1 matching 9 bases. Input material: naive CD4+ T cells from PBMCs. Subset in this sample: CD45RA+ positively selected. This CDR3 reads CASSQEDRGYGYTF. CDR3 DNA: TGCGCCAGCAGCCAGGAGGACAGGGGCTATGGCTACACCTTC.